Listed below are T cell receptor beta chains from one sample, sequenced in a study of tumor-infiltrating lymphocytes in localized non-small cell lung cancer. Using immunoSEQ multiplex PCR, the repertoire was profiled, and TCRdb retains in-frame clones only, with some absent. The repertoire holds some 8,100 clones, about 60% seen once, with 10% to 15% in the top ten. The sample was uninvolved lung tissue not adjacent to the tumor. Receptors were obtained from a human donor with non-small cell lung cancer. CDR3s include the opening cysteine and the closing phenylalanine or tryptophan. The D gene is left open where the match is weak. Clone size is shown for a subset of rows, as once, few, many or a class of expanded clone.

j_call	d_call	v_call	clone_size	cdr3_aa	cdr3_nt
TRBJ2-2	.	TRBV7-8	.	CASSPGGTGELFF	TGTGCCAGCAGCCCCGGGGGCACCGGGGAGCTGTTTTTT
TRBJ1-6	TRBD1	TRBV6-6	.	CASQGQSGSPLHF	TGTGCCTCCCAGGGACAGTCTGGTTCACCCCTCCACTTT
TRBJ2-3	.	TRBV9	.	CASSVGPSGSTDTQYF	TGTGCCAGCAGCGTAGGCCCCAGCGGGAGCACAGATACGCAGTATTTT
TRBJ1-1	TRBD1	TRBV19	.	CASREWDGSGGANTEAFF	TGTGCCAGTAGAGAATGGGACGGGTCAGGGGGCGCGAACACTGAAGCTTTCTTT
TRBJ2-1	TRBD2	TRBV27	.	CASRGSGGAYNEQFF	TGTGCCAGCAGAGGTAGCGGGGGGGCCTACAATGAGCAGTTCTTC
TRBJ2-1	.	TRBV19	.	CASSMPASVHNEQFF	TGTGCCAGTAGTATGCCGGCTAGCGTCCACAATGAGCAGTTCTTC
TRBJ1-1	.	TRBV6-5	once	CASSRGPWGTEAFF	TGTGCCAGCAGTAGGGGTCCCTGGGGCACTGAAGCTTTCTTT
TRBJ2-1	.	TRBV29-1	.	CSVGLGYNEQFF	TGCAGCGTTGGACTAGGCTACAATGAGCAGTTCTTC
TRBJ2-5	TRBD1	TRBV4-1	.	CASSVDRAETQYF	TGCGCCAGCAGCGTTGACAGGGCGGAGACCCAGTACTTC
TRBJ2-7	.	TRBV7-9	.	CASSLTGDSYEQYF	TGTGCCAGCAGCCTTACGGGAGACTCCTACGAGCAGTACTTC
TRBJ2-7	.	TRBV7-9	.	CASSWTGLPFFEQYF	TGTGCCAGCAGCTGGACGGGACTCCCGTTTTTCGAGCAGTACTTC
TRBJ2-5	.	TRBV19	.	CASSPNRETQYF	TGTGCCAGTAGTCCCAACAGAGAGACCCAGTACTTC
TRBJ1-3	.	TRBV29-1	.	CSVDPHSSGNTIYF	TGCAGCGTTGATCCTCACAGTTCTGGAAACACCATATATTTT
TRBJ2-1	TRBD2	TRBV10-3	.	CAITPSGGYEQFF	TGTGCCATCACGCCTAGCGGGGGGTATGAGCAGTTCTTC
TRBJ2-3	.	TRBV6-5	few	CAATRSSTDTQYF	TGTGCCGCGACGAGGTCTAGCACAGATACGCAGTATTTT
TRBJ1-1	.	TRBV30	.	CAWTFSGLNPWAFF	TGTGCCTGGACTTTTTCGGGCCTCAACCCATGGGCTTTCTTT
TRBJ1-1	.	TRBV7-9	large	CASSLAQKAEAFF	TGTGCCAGCAGCTTAGCGCAAAAGGCTGAAGCTTTCTTT
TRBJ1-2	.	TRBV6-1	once	CASSELSGGYTF	TGTGCCAGCAGTGAACTCTCTGGTGGCTACACCTTC
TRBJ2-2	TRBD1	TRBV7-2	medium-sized	CASRKMAGGTGELFF	TGTGCCAGCAGGAAGATGGCAGGGGGTACCGGGGAGCTGTTTTTT
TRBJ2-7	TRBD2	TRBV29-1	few	CSVVAGGYEQYF	TGCAGCGTTGTGGCGGGGGGATACGAGCAGTACTTC
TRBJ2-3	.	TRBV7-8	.	CASSLLTTGSGGTDTQYF	TGTGCCAGCAGCCTACTAACGACAGGGTCGGGGGGCACAGATACGCAGTATTTT
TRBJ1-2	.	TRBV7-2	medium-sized	CASSLWPPRRTGYTF	TGTGCCAGCAGCTTATGGCCCCCCAGGCGCACTGGCTACACCTTC
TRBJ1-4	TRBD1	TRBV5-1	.	CASSTGTGREKLFF	TGCGCCAGCAGCACCGGGACAGGGAGAGAAAAACTGTTTTTT
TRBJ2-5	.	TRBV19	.	CASSIGGLGETQYF	TGTGCCAGTAGTATTGGGGGGCTGGGAGAGACCCAGTACTTC
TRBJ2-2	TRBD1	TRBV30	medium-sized	CAWSVPGGFTGELFF	TGTGCCTGGAGTGTACCAGGGGGCTTCACCGGGGAGCTGTTTTTT
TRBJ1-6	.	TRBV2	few	CASSEERLPLHF	TGTGCCAGCAGTGAAGAACGTCTGCCCCTCCACTTT
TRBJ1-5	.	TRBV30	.	CAWSSVGRSNQPQHF	TGTGCCTGGAGTTCCGTGGGCCGTAGCAATCAGCCCCAGCATTTT
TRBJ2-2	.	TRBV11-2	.	CASNPMGAVRTGELFF	TGTGCCAGCAACCCGATGGGGGCGGTTAGGACCGGGGAGCTGTTTTTT
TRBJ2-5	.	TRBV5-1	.	CASSLGSPGGPLGTQYF	TGCGCCAGCAGCTTGGGGTCCCCCGGGGGTCCCCTGGGGACCCAGTACTTC
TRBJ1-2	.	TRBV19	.	CATRGGSEDGYTF	TGTGCCACCCGGGGTGGGTCGGAGGACGGCTACACCTTC
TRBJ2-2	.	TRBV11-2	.	CASKSSGNTGELFF	TGTGCCAGCAAGTCGTCGGGAAACACCGGGGAGCTGTTTTTT
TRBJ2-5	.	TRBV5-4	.	CATTNGSDQETQYF	TGTGCCACTACCAACGGGAGCGACCAAGAGACCCAGTACTTC
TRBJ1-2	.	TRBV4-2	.	CASSPWGNYGYTF	TGTGCCAGCAGCCCCTGGGGAAACTATGGCTACACCTTC
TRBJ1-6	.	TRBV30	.	CAWSIEGRDSPLHF	TGTGCCTGGAGTATTGAGGGGAGAGATTCACCCCTCCACTTT
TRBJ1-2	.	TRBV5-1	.	CASRTGPPTGYTF	TGCGCCAGCAGGACCGGGCCCCCGACGGGCTACACCTTC
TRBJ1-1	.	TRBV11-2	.	CASSLLGVPEAFF	TGTGCCAGCAGCTTACTAGGGGTCCCTGAAGCTTTCTTT
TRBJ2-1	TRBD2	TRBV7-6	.	CASSPSAGGGAWDEQFF	TGTGCCAGCAGCCCCTCCGCGGGCGGGGGGGCCTGGGATGAGCAGTTCTTC
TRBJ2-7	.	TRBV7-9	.	CASSLVGRETYEQYF	TGTGCCAGCAGCCTTGTAGGACGGGAAACCTACGAGCAGTACTTC
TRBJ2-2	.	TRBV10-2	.	CASRNRRLNRPGELFF	TGCGCCAGCCGGAATAGGCGCCTTAACCGTCCCGGGGAGCTGTTTTTT
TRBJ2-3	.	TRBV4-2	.	CASSQDGSTDTQYF	TGTGCCAGCAGCCAAGATGGCAGCACAGATACGCAGTATTTT
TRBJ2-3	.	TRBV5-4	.	CASSLYHSTDTQYF	TGTGCCAGCAGCTTGTATCATAGCACAGATACGCAGTATTTT
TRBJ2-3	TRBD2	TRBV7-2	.	CASSLAWTSGGATQYF	TGTGCCAGCAGCTTAGCGTGGACTAGCGGGGGGGCGACGCAGTATTTT
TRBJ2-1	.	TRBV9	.	CASSVAEGRRFHEQFF	TGTGCCAGCAGCGTAGCCGAGGGGCGGCGTTTCCATGAGCAGTTCTTC
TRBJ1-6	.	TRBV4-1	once	CASSQVSGVGGYNSPLHF	TGCGCCAGCAGCCAAGTTTCCGGGGTGGGGGGGTATAATTCACCCCTCCACTTT
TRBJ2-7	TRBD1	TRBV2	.	CASSESRDRGLLREQYF	TGTGCCAGCAGTGAGTCCCGGGACAGGGGACTCCTACGGGAGCAGTACTTC